This T cell receptor (beta chain) was identified during a study of cytomegalovirus exposure and HLA in healthy donors. The CDR3 totals 15 residues. The germline CDR1 and CDR2 sequences are PRHDT and FYEKMQ (reference sequence). Germline trimming cut 2 bases from V and 5 bases from J; bases unmatched to any gene: 4. Study-wide points: Among the CMV-associated chains, three were confirmed in vitro as specific for CMV antigens. Earlier findings revealed that most TCR beta V segments proved productive either about 90% or about 30% of the time. Within a later analysis, the majority of CMV-associated TCR beta chains appeared HLA-restricted.

The PCR used 60 Vbeta and 13 Jbeta primers. Libraries were prepared by immunoSEQ multiplex PCR; TCRdb keeps only in-frame clonotypes and omits some of them. Of fewer than 110,000 clones detected, about 85% appear once; the ten largest clones hold about 3.9%. A remark on this clone: Antigen specificity is unknown.

The TCR originated in a man aged 25 to 45 in good health and CMV-seronegative. Sample: PBMCs. This rearrangement joins TRBV13 to TRBJ2-1; 9 bases are a match to TRBD1. The CDR3, as DNA: TGTGCCAGCAGCTTACCCGGGACAGGGAACAATGAGCAGTTCTTC. Translated: CASSLPGTGNNEQFF.